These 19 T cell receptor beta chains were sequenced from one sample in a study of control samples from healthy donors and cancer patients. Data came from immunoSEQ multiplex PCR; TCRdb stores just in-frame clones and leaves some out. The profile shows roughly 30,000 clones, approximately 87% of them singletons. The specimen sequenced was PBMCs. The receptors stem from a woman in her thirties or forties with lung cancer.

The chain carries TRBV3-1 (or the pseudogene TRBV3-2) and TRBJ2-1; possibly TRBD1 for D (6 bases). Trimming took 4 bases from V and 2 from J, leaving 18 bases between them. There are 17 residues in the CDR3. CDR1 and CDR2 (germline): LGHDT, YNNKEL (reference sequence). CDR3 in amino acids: CASSPRAGDYTYNEQFF. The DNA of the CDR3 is TGTGCCAGCAGCCCTCGTGCAGGGGATTACACCTACAATGAGCAGTTCTTC.

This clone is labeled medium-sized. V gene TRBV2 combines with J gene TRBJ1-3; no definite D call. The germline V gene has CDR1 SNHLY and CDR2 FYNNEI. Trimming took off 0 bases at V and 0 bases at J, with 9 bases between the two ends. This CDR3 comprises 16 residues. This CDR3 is CASSEARYLSGNTIYF. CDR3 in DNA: TGTGCCAGCAGTGAAGCGAGATATCTCTCTGGAAACACCATATATTTT. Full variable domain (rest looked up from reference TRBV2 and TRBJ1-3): EPEVTQTPSHQVTQMGQEVILRCVPISNHLYFYWYRQILGQKVEFLVSFYNNEISEKSEIFDDQFSVERPDGSNFTLKIRSTKLEDSAMYFCASSEARYLSGNTIYFGEGSWLTVV.

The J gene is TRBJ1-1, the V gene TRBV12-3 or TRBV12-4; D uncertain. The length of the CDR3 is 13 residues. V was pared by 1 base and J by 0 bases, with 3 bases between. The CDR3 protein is CASSLGVNTEAFF. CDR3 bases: TGTGCCAGCAGTTTAGGAGTGAACACTGAAGCTTTCTTT.

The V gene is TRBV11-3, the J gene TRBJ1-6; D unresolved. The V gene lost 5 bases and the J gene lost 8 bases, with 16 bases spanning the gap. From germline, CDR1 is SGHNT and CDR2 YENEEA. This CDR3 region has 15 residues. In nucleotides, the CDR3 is TGTGCCAGCAGCGCCACCGGGAGCTGGGATTCACCCCTCCACTTT. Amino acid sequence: CASSATGSWDSPLHF.

CDR3 sequence: CASSWDRGLAKNIQYF. CDR3 DNA: TGTGCCAGCAGCTGGGACAGGGGGCTAGCCAAAAACATTCAGTACTTC. The chain uses TRBV5-4 and TRBJ2-4; 12 nucleotides align to TRBD1. Trimming took 3 bases from V and 0 from J; bases not matched to a gene: 1. The CDR3 runs to 16 residues. Germline values: CDR1 SGHNT, CDR2 YYREEE (reference sequence).

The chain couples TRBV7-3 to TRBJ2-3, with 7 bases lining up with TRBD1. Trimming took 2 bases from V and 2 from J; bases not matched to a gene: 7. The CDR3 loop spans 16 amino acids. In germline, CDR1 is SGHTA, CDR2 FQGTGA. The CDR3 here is CASSLEGAMNTDTQYF. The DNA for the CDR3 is TGTGCCAGCAGCTTAGAGGGGGCTATGAACACAGATACGCAGTATTTT.

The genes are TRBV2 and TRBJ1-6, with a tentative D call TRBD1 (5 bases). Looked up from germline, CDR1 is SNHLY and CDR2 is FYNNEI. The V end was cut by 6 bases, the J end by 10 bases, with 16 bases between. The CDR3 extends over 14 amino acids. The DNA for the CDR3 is TGTGCCAGCAGATTCGACAGCGTGAACTCACCCCTCCACTTT. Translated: CASRFDSVNSPLHF.

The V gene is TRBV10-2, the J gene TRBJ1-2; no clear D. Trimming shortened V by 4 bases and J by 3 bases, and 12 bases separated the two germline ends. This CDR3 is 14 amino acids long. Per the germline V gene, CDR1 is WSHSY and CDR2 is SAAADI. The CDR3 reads CASSVGEEDYGYTF. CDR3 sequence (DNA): TGCGCCAGCAGTGTGGGTGAGGAGGACTATGGCTACACCTTC.

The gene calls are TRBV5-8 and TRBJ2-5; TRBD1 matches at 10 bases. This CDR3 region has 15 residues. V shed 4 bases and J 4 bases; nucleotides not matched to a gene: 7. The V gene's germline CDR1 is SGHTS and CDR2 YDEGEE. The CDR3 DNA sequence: TGTGCCAGCAGCCCCCCTGGGGACAGGGGAGAGACCCAGTACTTC. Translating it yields CASSPPGDRGETQYF.

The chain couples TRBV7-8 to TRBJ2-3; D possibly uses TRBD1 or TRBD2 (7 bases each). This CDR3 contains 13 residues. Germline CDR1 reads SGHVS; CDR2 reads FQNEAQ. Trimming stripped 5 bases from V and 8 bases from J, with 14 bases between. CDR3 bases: TGTGCCAGCAGCCAGGGGGGGGTTGGTACGCAGTATTTT. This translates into CASSQGGVGTQYF.

CDR3 DNA sequence: TGTGCCAGCAGCGTAGGGTACTCCCAAGAGACCCAGTACTTC. Translated: CASSVGYSQETQYF. The genes are TRBV9 and TRBJ2-5; D not resolved. This CDR3 has 14 amino acids. The germline V and J ends were trimmed by 0 bases and 1 base, with 7 bases remaining between them. Germline V gives CDR1 SGDLS, CDR2 YYNGEE.

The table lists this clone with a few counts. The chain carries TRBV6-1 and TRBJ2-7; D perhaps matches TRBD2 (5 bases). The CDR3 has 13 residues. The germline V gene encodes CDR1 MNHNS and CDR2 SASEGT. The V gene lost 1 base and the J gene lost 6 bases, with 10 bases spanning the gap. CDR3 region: CASSEEGVGEQYF. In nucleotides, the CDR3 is TGTGCCAGCAGTGAAGAGGGAGTCGGCGAGCAGTACTTC.

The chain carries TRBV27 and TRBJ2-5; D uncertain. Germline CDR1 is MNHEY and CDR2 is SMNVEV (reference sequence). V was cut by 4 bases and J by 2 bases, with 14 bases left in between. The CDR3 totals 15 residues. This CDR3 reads CASSSYHENQETQYF. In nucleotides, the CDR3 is TGTGCCAGCAGTTCCTATCACGAAAATCAAGAGACCCAGTACTTC.

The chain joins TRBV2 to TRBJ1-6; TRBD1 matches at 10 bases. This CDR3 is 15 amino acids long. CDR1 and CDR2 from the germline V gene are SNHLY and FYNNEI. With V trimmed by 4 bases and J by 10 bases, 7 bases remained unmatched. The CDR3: CASSVGTGVVSPLHF. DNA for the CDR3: TGTGCCAGCAGTGTCGGGACAGGGGTGGTCTCACCCCTCCACTTT.

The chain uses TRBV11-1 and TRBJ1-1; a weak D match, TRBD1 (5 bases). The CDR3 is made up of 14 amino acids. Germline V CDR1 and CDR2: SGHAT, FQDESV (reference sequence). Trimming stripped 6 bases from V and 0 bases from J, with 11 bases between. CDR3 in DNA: TGTGCCAGCAGGCTACTGGGACTGAACACTGAAGCTTTCTTT. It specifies CASRLLGLNTEAFF.

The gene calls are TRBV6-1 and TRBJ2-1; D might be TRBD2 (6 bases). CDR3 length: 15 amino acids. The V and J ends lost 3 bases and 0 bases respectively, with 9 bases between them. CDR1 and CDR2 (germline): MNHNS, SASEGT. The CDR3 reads CASSDSGRSYNEQFF. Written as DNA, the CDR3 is TGTGCCAGCAGTGATAGCGGCCGCTCCTACAATGAGCAGTTCTTC.

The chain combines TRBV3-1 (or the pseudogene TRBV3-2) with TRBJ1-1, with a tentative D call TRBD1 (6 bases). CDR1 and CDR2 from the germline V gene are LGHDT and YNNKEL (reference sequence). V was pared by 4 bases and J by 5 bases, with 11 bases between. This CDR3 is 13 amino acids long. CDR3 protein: CASSRRGGTEAFF. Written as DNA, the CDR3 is TGTGCCAGCAGCCGGAGGGGGGGGACTGAAGCTTTCTTT.

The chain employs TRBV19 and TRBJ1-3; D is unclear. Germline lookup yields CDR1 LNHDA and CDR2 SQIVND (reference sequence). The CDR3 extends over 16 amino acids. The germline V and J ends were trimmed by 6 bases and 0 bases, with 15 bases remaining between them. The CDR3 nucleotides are TGTGCCAGTAGGCCACTGGAGGGCCGCTCTGGAAACACCATATATTTT. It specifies CASRPLEGRSGNTIYF.

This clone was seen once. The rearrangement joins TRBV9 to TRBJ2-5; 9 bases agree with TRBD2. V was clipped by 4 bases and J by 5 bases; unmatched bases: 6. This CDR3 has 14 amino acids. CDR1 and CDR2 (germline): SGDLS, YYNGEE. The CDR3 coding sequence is TGTGCCAGCAGCACGGGACTAGCCGCGGAGACCCAGTACTTC. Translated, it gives CASSTGLAAETQYF.